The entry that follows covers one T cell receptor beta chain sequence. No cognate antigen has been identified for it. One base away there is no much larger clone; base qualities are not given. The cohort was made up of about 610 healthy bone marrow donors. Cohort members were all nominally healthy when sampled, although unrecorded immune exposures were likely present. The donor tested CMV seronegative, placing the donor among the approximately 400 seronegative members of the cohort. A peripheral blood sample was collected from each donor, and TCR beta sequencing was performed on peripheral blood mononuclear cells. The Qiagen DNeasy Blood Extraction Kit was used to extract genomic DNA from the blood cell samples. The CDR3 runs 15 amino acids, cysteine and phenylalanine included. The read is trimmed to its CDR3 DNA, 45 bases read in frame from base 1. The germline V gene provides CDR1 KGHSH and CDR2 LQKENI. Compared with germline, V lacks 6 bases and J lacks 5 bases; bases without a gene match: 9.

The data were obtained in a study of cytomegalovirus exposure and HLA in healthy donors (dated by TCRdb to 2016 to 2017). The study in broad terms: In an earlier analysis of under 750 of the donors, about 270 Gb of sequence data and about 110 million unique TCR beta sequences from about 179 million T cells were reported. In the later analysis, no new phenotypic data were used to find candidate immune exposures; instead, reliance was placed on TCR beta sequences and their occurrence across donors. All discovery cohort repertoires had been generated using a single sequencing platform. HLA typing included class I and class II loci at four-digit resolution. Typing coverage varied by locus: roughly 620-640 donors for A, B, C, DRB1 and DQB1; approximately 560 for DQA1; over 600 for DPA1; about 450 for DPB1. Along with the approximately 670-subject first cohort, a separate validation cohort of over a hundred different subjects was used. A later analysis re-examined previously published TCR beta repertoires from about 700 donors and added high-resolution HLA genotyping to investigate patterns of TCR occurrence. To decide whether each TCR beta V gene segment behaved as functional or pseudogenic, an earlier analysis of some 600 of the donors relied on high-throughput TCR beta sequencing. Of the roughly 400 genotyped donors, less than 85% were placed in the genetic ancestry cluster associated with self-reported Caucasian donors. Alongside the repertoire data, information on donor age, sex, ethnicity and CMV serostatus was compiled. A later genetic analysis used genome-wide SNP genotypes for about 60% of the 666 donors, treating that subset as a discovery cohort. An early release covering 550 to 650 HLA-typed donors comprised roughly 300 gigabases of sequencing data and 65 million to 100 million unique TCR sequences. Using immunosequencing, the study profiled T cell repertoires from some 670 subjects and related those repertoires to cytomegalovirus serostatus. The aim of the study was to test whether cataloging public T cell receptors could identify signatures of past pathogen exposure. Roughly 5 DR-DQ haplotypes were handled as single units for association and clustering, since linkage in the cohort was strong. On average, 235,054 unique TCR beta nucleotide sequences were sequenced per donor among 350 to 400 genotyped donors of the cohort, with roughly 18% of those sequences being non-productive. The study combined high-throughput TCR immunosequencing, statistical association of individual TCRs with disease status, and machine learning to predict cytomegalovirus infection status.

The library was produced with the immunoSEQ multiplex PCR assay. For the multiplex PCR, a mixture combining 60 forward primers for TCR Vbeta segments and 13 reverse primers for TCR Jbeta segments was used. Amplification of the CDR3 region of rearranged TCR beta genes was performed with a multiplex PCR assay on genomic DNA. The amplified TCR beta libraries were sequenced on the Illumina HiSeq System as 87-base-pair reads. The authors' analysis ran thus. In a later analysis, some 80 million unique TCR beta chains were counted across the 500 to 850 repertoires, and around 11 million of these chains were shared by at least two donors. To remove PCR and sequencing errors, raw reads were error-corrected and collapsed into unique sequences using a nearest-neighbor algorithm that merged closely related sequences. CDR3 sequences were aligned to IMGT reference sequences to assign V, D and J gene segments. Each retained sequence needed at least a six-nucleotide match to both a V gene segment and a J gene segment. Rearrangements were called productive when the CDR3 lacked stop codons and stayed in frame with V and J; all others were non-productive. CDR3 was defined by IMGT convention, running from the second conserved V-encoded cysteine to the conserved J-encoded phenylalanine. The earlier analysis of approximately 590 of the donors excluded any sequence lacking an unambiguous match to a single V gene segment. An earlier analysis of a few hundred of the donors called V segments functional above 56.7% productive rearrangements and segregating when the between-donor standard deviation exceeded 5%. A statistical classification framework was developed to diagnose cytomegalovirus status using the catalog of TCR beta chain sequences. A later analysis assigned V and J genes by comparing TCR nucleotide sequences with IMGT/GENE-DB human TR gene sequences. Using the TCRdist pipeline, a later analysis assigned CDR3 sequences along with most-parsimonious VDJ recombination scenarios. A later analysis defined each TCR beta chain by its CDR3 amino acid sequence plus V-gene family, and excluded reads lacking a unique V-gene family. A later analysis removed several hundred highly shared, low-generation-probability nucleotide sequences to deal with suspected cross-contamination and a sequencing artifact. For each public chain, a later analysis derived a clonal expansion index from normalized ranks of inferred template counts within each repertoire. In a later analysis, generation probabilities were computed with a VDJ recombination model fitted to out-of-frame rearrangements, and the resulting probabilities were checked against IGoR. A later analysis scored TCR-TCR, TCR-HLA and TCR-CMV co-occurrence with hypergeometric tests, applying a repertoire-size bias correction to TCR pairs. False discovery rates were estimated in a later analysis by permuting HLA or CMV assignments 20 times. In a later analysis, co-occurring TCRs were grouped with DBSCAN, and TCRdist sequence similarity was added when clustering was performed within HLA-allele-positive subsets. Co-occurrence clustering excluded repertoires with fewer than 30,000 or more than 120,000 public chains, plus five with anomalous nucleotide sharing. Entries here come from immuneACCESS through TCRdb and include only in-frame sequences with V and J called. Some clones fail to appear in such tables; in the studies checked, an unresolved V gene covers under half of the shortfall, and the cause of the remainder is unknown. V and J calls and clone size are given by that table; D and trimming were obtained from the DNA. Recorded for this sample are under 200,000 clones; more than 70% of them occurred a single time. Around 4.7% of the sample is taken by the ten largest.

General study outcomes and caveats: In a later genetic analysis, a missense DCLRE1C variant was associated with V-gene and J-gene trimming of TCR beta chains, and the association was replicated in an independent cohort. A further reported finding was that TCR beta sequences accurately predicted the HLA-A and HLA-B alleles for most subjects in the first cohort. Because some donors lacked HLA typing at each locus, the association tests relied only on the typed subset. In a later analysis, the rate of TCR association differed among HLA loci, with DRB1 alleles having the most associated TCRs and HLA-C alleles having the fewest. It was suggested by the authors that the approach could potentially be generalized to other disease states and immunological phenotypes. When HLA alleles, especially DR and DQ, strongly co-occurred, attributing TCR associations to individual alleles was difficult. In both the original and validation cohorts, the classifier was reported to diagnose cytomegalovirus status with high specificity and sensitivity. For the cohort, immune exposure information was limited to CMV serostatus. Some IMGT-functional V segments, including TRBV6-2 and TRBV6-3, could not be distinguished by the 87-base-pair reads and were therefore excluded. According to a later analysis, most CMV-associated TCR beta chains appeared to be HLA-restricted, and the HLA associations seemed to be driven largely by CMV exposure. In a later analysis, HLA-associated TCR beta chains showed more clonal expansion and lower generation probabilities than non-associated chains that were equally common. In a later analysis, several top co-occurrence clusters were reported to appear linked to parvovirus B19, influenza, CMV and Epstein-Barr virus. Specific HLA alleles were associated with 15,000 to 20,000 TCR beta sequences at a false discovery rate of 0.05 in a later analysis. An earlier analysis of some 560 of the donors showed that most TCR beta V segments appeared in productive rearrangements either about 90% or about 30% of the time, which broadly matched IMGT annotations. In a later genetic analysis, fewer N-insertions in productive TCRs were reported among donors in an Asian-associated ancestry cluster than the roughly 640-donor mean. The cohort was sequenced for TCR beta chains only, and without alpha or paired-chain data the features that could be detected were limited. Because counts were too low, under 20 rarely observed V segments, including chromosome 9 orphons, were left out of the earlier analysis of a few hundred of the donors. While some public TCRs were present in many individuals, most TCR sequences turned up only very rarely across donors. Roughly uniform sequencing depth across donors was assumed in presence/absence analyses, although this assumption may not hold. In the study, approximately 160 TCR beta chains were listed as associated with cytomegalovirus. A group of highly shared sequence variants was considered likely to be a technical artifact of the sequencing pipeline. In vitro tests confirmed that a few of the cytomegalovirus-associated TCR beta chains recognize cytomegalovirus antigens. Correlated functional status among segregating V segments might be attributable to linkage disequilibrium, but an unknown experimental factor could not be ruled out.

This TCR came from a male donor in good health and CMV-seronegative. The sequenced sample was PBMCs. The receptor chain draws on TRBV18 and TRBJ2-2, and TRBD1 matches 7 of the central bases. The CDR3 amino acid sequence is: CASSYGQATTGELFF. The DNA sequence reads TGTGCCAGCTCGTATGGACAGGCCACAACCGGGGAGCTGTTTTTT.